This entry is about one TCR beta chain. Its target is not known. The data derive from a study of shared clonotypes between healthy human individuals. Sequencing was performed with immunoSEQ multiplex PCR; in TCRdb, only in-frame clones are kept and a portion is missing. The repertoire has fewer than 850,000 clones, 90% of them found once; the top ten carry 30% to 35%. General study results and limits: Across subsets, estimated richness was generally greater for naive than for memory populations.

Germline-derived CDR1 and CDR2 are SGHDT and YYEEEE. The CDR3 extends over 16 amino acids. Trimming at V came to 0 bases and at J to 3 bases, leaving 5 bases not matched to a gene. The chain carries TRBV5-6 and TRBJ2-2; 7 bases match TRBD1. The source is a man aged 18 to 30 in good health. Some clones in this sample may be carry-over from other donors' samples. Sequenced sample: memory CD8+ T cells from PBMCs. Subset denoted: CD45RO+ cells pooled with CCR7-negative TemRA cells. This chain's CDR3 is CASSLGQGGDTGELFF. The DNA of the CDR3 is TGTGCCAGCAGCTTGGGACAGGGTGGCGACACCGGGGAGCTGTTTTTT. The whole variable domain, filled in from reference TRBV5-6 and TRBJ2-2, reads DAGVTQSPTHLIKTRGQQVTLRCSPKSGHDTVSWYQQALGQGPQFIFQYYEEEERQRGNFPDRFSGHQFPNYSSELNVNALLLGDSALYLCASSLGQGGDTGELFFGEGSRLTVL.